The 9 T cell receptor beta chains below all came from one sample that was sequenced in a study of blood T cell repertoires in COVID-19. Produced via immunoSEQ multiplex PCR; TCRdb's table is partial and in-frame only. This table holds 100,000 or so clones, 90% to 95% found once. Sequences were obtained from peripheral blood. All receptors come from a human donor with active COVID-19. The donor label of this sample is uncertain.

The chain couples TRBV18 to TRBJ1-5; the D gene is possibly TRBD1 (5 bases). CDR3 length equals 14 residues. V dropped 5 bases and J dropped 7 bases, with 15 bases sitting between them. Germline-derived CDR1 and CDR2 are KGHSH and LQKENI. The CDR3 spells CASSAKSGDQPQHF. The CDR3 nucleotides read TGTGCCAGCTCAGCGAAGAGCGGGGACCAGCCCCAGCATTTT. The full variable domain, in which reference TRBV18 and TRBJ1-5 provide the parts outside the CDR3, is NAGVMQNPRHLVRRRGQEARLRCSPMKGHSHVYWYRQLPEEGLKFMVYLQKENIIDESGMPKERFSAEFPKEGPSILRIQQVVRGDSAAYFCASSAKSGDQPQHFGDGTRLSIL.

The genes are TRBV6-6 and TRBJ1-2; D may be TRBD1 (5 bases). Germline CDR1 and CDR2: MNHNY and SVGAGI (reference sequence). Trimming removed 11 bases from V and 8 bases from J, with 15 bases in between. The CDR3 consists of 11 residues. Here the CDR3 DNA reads TGTGCCGCCGCCGTGGGGGGGGGCTACACCTTC. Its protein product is CAAAVGGGYTF.

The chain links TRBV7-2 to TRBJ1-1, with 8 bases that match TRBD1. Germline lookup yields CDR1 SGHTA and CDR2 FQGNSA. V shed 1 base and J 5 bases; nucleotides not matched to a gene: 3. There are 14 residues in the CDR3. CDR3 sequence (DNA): TGTGCCAGCAGCTTAGGACAGGGGTGGACTGAAGCTTTCTTT. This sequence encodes CASSLGQGWTEAFF.

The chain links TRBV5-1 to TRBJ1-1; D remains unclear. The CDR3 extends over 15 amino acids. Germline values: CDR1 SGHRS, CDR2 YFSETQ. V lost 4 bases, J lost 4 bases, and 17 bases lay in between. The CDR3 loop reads CASSLGTGRTTEAFF. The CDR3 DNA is TGCGCCAGCAGCCTAGGAACTGGTAGAACCACTGAAGCTTTCTTT.

The CDR3 spells CASSSRVQETQYF. CDR3 in DNA: TGTGCCAGCAGTTCTCGAGTCCAAGAGACCCAGTACTTC. The rearrangement uses TRBV12-3 or TRBV12-4 and TRBJ2-5; D remains unclear. The CDR3 extends over 13 amino acids. V was shortened by 4 bases and J by 1 base, with 7 bases between the two germline ends.

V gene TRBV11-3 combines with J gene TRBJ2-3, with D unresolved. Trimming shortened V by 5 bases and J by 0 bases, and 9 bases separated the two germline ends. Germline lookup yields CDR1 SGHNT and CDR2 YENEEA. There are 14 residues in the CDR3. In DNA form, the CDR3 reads TGTGCCAGCAGCCCCCGTAATAGCACAGATACGCAGTATTTT. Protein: CASSPRNSTDTQYF.

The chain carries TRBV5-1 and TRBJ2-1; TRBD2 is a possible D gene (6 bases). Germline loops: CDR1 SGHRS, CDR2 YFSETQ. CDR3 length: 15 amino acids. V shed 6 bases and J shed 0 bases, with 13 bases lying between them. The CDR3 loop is CASTKDGSSYNEQFF. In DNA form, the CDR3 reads TGCGCCAGCACCAAGGACGGGAGCTCCTACAATGAGCAGTTCTTC.

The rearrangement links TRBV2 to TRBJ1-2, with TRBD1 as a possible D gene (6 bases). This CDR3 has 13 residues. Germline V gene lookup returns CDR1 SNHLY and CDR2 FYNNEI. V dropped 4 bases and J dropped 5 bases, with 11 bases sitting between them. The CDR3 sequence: CASSGGGRYGYTF. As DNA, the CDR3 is TGTGCCAGCAGTGGGGGGGGCCGGTATGGCTACACCTTC. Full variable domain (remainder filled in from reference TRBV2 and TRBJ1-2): EPEVTQTPSHQVTQMGQEVILRCVPISNHLYFYWYRQILGQKVEFLVSFYNNEISEKSEIFDDQFSVERPDGSNFTLKIRSTKLEDSAMYFCASSGGGRYGYTFGSGTRLTVV.

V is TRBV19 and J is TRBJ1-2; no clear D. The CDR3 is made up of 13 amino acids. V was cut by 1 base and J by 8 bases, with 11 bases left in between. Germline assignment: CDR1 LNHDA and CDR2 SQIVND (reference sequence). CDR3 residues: CASSIAEGKGYTF. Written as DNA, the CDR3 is TGTGCCAGTAGTATAGCCGAGGGAAAAGGCTACACCTTC.